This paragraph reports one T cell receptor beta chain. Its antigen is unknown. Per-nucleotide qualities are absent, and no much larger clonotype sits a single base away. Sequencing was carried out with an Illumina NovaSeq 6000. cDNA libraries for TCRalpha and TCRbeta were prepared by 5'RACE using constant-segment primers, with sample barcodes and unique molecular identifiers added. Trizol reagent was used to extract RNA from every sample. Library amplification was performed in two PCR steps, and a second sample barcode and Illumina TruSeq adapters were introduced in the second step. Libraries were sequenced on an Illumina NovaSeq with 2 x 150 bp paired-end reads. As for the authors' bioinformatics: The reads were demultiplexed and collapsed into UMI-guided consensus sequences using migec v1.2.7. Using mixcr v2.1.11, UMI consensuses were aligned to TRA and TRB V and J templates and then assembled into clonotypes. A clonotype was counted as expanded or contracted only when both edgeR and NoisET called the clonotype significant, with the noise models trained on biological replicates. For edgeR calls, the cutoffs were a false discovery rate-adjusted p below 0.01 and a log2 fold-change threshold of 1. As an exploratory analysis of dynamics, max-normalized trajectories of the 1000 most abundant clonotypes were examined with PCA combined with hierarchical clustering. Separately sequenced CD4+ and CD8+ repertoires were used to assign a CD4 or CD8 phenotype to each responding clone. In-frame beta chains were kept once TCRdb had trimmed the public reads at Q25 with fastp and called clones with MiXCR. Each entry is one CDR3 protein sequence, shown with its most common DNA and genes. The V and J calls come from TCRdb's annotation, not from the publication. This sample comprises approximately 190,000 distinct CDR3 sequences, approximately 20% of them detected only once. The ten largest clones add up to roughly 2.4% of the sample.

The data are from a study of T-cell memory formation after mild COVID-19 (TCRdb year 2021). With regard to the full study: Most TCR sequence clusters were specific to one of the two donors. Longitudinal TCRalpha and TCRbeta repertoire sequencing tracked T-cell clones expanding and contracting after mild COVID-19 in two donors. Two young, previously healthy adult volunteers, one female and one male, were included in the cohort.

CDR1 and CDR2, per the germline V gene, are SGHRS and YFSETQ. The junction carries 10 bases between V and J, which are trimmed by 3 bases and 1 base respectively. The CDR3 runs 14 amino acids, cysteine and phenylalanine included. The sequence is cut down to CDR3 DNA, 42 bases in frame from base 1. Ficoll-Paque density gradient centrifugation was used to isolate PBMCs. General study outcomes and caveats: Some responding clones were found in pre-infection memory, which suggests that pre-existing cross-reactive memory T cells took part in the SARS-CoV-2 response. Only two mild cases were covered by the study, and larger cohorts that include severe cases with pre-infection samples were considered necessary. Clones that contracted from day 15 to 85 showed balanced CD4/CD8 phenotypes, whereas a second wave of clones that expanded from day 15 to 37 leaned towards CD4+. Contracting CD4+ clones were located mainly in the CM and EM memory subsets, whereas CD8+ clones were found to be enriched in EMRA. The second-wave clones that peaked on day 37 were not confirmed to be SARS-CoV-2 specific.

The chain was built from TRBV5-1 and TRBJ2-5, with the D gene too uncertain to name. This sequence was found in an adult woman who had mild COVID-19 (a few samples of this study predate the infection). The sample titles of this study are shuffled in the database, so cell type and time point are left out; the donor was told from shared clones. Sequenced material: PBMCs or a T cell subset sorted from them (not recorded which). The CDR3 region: CASSSHATQETQYF. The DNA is TGCGCCAGCAGCTCGCACGCCACCCAAGAGACCCAGTACTTC.